The 23 T cell receptor beta chains in this list originate from one sample, sequenced in a study of response to subunit inactivated influenza vaccine. MiXCR was run by TCRdb on the RT-PCR reads, yielding one entry per CDR3 protein. The sample consists of 490,000 or so distinct CDR3 sequences, 7.6% of them appearing once. The material sequenced was PBMCs from blood, taken around 25 months after vaccination. The receptors shown here come from a man between 50 and 75 years old who received an inactivated influenza vaccine.

This sequence joins TRBV5-1 and TRBJ2-3, with D possibly being TRBD1 or TRBD2 (6 bases each). With 3 bases removed from V and 5 bases from J, the gap between germline ends came to 13 bases. The germline V gene has CDR1 SGHRS and CDR2 YFSETQ. This CDR3 contains 14 residues. The CDR3 loop is CASSSQGGGDTQYF. CDR3 nucleotide sequence: TGCGCCAGCAGCTCTCAAGGGGGAGGAGATACGCAGTATTTT.

This clonotype was observed at least ten times. The chain couples TRBV12-3 or TRBV12-4 to TRBJ2-1; 12 positions agree with TRBD2. The CDR3 has 15 residues. V was pared by 6 bases and J by 4 bases, with 4 bases of the junction left unmatched. The chain's CDR3 is CASRFTSGRYNEQFF. As DNA, the CDR3 is TGTGCCAGCAGATTTACTAGCGGGAGGTACAATGAGCAGTTCTTC.

In its sample, this clonotype was seen many times. The chain links TRBV20-1 to TRBJ2-1; D possibly corresponds to TRBD1 (6 bases). The germline V gene has CDR1 DFQATT and CDR2 SNEGSKA (reference sequence). CDR3 length equals 16 residues. V lost 1 base and J 4 bases, leaving 17 bases between the germline ends. The CDR3 DNA sequence: TGCAGTGCTAGAGGCCAGGGGTTATTAGGATACAATGAGCAGTTCTTC. It yields the protein CSARGQGLLGYNEQFF.

The genes are TRBV20-1 and TRBJ2-7, with D perhaps matching TRBD1 (6 bases). V lost 2 bases, J lost 2 bases, and 10 bases lay in between. The CDR3 runs to 13 residues. The germline CDR1 and CDR2 sequences are DFQATT and SNEGSKA (reference sequence). The CDR3 DNA reads as TGCAGTGCTAGATCACAGGGTACCTACGAGCAGTACTTC. This gives the protein CSARSQGTYEQYF.

This clonotype was observed a few times. The rearrangement joins TRBV2 to TRBJ2-3; 12 bases align to TRBD1. V dropped 4 bases and J dropped 6; count of bases not matched to a gene: 5. This CDR3 is 15 amino acids long. Germline values: CDR1 SNHLY, CDR2 FYNNEI. CDR3 protein: CASSAGQGAADTQYF. The CDR3 DNA reads TGTGCCAGCAGTGCGGGACAGGGGGCCGCTGATACGCAGTATTTT.

V gene TRBV7-9 combines with J gene TRBJ2-2; D is undetermined. CDR3 length equals 14 residues. Germline V gene data show CDR1 as SEHNR and CDR2 as FQNEAQ (reference sequence). Between the trimmed V and J ends, which lost 2 bases and 7 bases, there was a span of 11 bases. This CDR3 is CASSLISRRGELFF. The CDR3 nucleotides read TGTGCCAGCAGCTTAATTAGTCGTCGCGGGGAGCTGTTTTTT.

This clonotype was detected only a few times. This sequence joins TRBV28 and TRBJ2-7; D ambiguous. Trimming took off 2 bases at V and 3 bases at J, with 20 bases between the two ends. This CDR3 spans 17 amino acids. Germline CDR1 MDHEN, CDR2 SYDVKM. The DNA of the CDR3 is TGTGCCAGCAGTTTAGGGTTCACCCCTGGGGTTGTCTACGAGCAGTACTTC. Translated: CASSLGFTPGVVYEQYF.

This clonotype was seen a few times. As DNA, the CDR3 is TGTGCCAGCAGTGTTGGCACGCCTGGGAAGCAGTACTTC. This codes for CASSVGTPGKQYF. This chain connects TRBV25-1 to TRBJ2-7; D unresolved. The V gene lost 4 bases and the J gene lost 8 bases, with 15 bases spanning the gap. This CDR3 is 13 amino acids long. CDR1 MGHDK and CDR2 SYGVNS come from the germline V gene.

The table lists this clonotype with a few counts. The chain couples TRBV21-1 to TRBJ2-7; the tabulated D call, TRBD1, remains unverified against the DNA. TRBV21-1 is a pseudogene locus. This CDR3 has 16 residues. CDR3 sequence reads: CASSKVKRGQGYEQYF. CDR3 bases: TGTGCCAGCAGCAAAGTGAAGAGGGGACAGGGTTACGAGCAGTACTTC.

This clonotype turned up a few times. CDR3 DNA: TGTGCCAGCAGCTCGGGGCTCGGGACAGGCCTTTTGAGCTCCTACGAGCAGTACTTC. Translating gives CASSSGLGTGLLSSYEQYF. V usage is TRBV11-1 and J usage is TRBJ2-7, with 8 bases aligning to TRBD1. J was trimmed by 0 bases and V by 4 bases; bases with no gene match: 17. Germline V lookup: CDR1 SGHAT, CDR2 FQDESV (reference sequence). This CDR3 contains 19 residues.

The chain couples TRBV19 to TRBJ2-4, with D perhaps assigned TRBD1 or TRBD2 (6 bases each). The CDR3 covers 17 residues. Germline V lookup: CDR1 LNHDA, CDR2 SQIVND (reference sequence). Trimming shortened V by 1 base and J by 2 bases, and 15 bases separated the two germline ends. CDR3 nucleotide sequence: TGTGCCAGTAGTATAGGGGGGGCAGGAGGCCCCAAAAACATTCAGTACTTC. This gives the protein CASSIGGAGGPKNIQYF.

The rearrangement links TRBV20-1 to TRBJ2-1, with 10 bases identical to TRBD2. Germline trimming cut 3 bases from V and 5 bases from J; bases unmatched to any gene: 7. Germline V lookup: CDR1 DFQATT, CDR2 SNEGSKA (reference sequence). CDR3 size: 15 residues. This chain's CDR3 is CSASSGLAANNEQFF. The DNA of the CDR3 is TGCAGTGCTAGCTCCGGACTAGCGGCGAACAATGAGCAGTTCTTC.

This clonotype occurred a few times. The chain joins TRBV5-1 to TRBJ2-7; D may match TRBD1 or TRBD2 (5 bases each). The germline V gene encodes CDR1 SGHRS and CDR2 YFSETQ. The CDR3 extends over 14 amino acids. Trimming shortened V by 4 bases and J by 0 bases, and 11 bases separated the two germline ends. CDR3 coding DNA: TGCGCCAGCAGCCGTGGGGGAAGCTCCTACGAGCAGTACTTC. Protein product: CASSRGGSSYEQYF.

This clonotype was found a few times. V and J are TRBV5-8 and TRBJ2-7, with D tentatively TRBD1 (6 bases). The CDR3 covers 14 residues. Per germline, CDR1 SGHTS and CDR2 YDEGEE. Trimming removed 5 bases from V and 4 bases from J, with 16 bases in between. CDR3 in DNA: TGTGCCAGCAGGCCAACGAGGGGGAATTACGAGCAGTACTTC. This translates into CASRPTRGNYEQYF.

This clonotype was picked up many times. The chain couples TRBV28 to TRBJ1-1, with D unclear. Trimming cost V 6 bases and J 3 bases, with 14 bases left between them. Germline lookup yields CDR1 MDHEN and CDR2 SYDVKM. This CDR3 spans 14 amino acids. Here the CDR3 reads CASRTATDDTEAFF. The CDR3 DNA sequence: TGTGCCAGCAGAACGGCGACCGATGACACTGAAGCTTTCTTT.

The V call is TRBV5-1, the J call TRBJ2-7, with a weak D call TRBD1 (6 bases). V shed 4 bases and J shed 2 bases, with 16 bases lying between them. The germline V gene encodes CDR1 SGHRS and CDR2 YFSETQ. The CDR3 runs 15 residues. The DNA for the CDR3 is TGCGCCAGCAGCCCGGACAGCACCCTAACCTACGAGCAGTACTTC. This sequence encodes CASSPDSTLTYEQYF. The full variable domain, with the rest looked up from reference TRBV5-1 and TRBJ2-7, is KAGVTQTPRYLIKTRGQQVTLSCSPISGHRSVSWYQQTPGQGLQFLFEYFSETQRNKGNFPGRFSGRQFSNSRSEMNVSTLELGDSALYLCASSPDSTLTYEQYFGPGTRLTVT.

This clonotype came up a few times. V and J are TRBV15 and TRBJ2-3; D unresolved. Per germline, CDR1 LNHNV and CDR2 YYDKDF (reference sequence). There are 14 residues in the CDR3. The V and J ends lost 0 bases and 1 base respectively, with 5 bases between them. DNA for the CDR3: TGTGCCACCAGCAGAGAGGCAGGCACAGATACGCAGTATTTT. Protein product: CATSREAGTDTQYF.

This chain links TRBV7-8 with TRBJ2-1; maybe TRBD2 (6 bases). V was pared by 5 bases and J by 6 bases, with 17 bases between. Germline V gene lookup returns CDR1 SGHVS and CDR2 FQNEAQ. This CDR3 has 15 amino acids. As DNA, the CDR3 is TGTGCCAGCAGCAGACGGAGGGACCTAGGCAATGAGCAGTTCTTC. Protein product: CASSRRRDLGNEQFF.

In its sample, this clonotype was seen a few times. CDR3 DNA sequence: TGTGCCAGCAGTTACCCGGTGGCAGGGAAACAGAGAGAGACCCAGTACTTC. This codes for CASSYPVAGKQRETQYF. The chain recombines TRBV6-2 or TRBV6-3 with TRBJ2-5, with D perhaps matching TRBD1 (5 bases). Between the trimmed V and J ends, which lost 2 bases and 4 bases, there was a span of 20 bases. Germline values: CDR1 MNHEY, CDR2 SVGEGT. The CDR3 consists of 17 residues.

This clonotype has more than one count but fewer than ten. The V and J genes are TRBV20-1 and TRBJ2-7, with D tentatively TRBD1 (5 bases). Trimming took 5 bases from V and 5 from J, leaving 13 bases between them. This CDR3 has 12 residues. The germline CDR1 and CDR2 sequences are DFQATT and SNEGSKA (reference sequence). The CDR3 DNA sequence: TGCAGTGCTTGTAGGGGCCAAGACGAGCAGTACTTC. Translation: CSACRGQDEQYF.

This clonotype has only a few counts. This rearrangement joins TRBV11-2 to TRBJ1-1; D not resolved. The CDR3 runs to 15 residues. Trimming removed 5 bases at V and 3 bases at J, with 16 bases between. The germline CDR1 and CDR2 sequences are SGHAT and FQNNGV. CDR3 loop: CASSHPYGMDTEAFF. The DNA of the CDR3 is TGTGCCAGCAGCCACCCCTACGGGATGGACACTGAAGCTTTCTTT.

This clonotype was recorded at least ten times. This chain connects TRBV29-1 to TRBJ2-5, with D hard to call. Germline assignment: CDR1 SQVTM and CDR2 ANQGSEA. Trimming cost V 3 bases and J 5 bases, with 4 bases left between them. The CDR3 extends over 10 amino acids. The CDR3 nucleotides are TGCAGCGTTGAGGGGGAGACCCAGTACTTC. Amino acids: CSVEGETQYF.

In its sample, this clonotype was seen a few times. The genes are TRBV29-1 and TRBJ2-7; 9 nucleotides align to TRBD1. This CDR3 spans 13 amino acids. Germline V CDR1 and CDR2: SQVTM, ANQGSEA. V lost 5 bases, J lost 3 bases, and 5 bases stayed unmatched. This CDR3 is CSVSPDRGYEQYF. CDR3 bases: TGCAGCGTTTCGCCGGACAGGGGCTACGAGCAGTACTTC.